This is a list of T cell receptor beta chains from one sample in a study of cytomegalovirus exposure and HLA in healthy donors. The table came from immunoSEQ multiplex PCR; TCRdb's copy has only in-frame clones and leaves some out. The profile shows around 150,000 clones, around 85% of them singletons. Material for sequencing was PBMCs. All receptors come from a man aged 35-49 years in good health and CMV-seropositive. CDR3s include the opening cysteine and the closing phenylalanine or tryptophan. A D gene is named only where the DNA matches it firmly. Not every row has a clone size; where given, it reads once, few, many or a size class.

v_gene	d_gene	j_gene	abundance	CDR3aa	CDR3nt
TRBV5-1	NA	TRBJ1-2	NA	CASSLTTQGYGYTF	TGCGCCAGCAGCTTGACGACCCAGGGCTATGGCTACACCTTC
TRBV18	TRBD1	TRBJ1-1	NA	CASSLGQGADTEAFF	TGTGCCAGCTCACTTGGACAGGGGGCGGACACTGAAGCTTTCTTT
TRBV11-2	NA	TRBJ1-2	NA	CASSPRRSRGYTF	TGTGCCAGCAGCCCGCGGCGATCTCGAGGCTACACCTTC
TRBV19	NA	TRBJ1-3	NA	CASRGGGILSGNTIYF	TGTGCCAGTAGAGGCGGAGGTATTCTTTCTGGAAACACCATATATTTT
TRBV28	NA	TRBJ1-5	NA	CASSQSNQPQHF	TGTGCCAGCAGCCAGAGCAATCAGCCCCAGCATTTT
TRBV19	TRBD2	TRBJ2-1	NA	CASSNGGLGNNEQFF	TGTGCCAGTAGTAACGGGGGACTAGGTAACAATGAGCAGTTCTTC
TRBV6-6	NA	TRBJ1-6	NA	CASLGVGRNSPLHF	TGTGCCAGCTTAGGGGTAGGGCGGAATTCACCCCTCCACTTT
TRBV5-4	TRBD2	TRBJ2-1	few	CASSSRGGREQFF	TGTGCCAGCAGCTCCCGGGGGGGCCGGGAGCAGTTCTTC
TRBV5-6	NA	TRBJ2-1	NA	CASSLGVAAQFF	TGTGCCAGCAGCTTGGGGGTAGCCGCGCAGTTCTTC
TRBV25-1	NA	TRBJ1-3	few	CASSRGASGNTIYF	TGTGCCAGCTCGCGGGGAGCCTCTGGAAACACCATATATTTT
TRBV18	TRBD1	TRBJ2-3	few	CASSPTGGGTDTQYF	TGTGCCAGCTCACCCACAGGGGGTGGCACAGATACGCAGTATTTT
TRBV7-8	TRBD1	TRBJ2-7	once	CASSPARGYEQYF	TGTGCCAGCAGCCCAGCCAGGGGGTACGAGCAGTACTTC
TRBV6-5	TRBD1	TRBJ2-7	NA	CASSYQPTGYDEQYF	TGTGCCAGCAGTTACCAGCCGACAGGGTATGACGAGCAGTACTTC
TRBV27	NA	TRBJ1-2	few	CASSFGSRRGYTF	TGTGCCAGCAGTTTCGGGTCCCGGCGTGGCTACACCTTC
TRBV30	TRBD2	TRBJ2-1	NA	CAWRLLAGVYNEQFF	TGTGCCTGGAGGCTACTAGCGGGAGTTTACAATGAGCAGTTCTTC
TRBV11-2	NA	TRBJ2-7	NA	CASSPDRPYEQYF	TGTGCCAGCAGCCCCGACAGGCCCTACGAGCAGTACTTC
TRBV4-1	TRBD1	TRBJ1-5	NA	CASSQPGQARGQPQHF	TGCGCCAGCAGCCAACCGGGACAGGCTCGGGGTCAGCCCCAGCATTTT
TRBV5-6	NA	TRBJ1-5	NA	CASSLGGQANQPQHF	TGTGCCAGCAGCTTGGGGGGGCAGGCTAATCAGCCCCAGCATTTT
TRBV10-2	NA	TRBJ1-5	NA	CASSDIAEISNQPQHF	TGCGCCAGCAGTGATATTGCAGAAATAAGCAATCAGCCCCAGCATTTT
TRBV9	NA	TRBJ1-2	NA	CASSVSGYYGYTF	TGTGCCAGCAGCGTATCAGGGTACTATGGCTACACCTTC
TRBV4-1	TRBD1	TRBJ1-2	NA	CASSQNRGESYGYTF	TGCGCCAGCAGCCAGAACAGGGGAGAATCATATGGCTACACCTTC